The rows below give T cell receptor beta chains drawn from one sample of a study of patients and donors after allogeneic stem cell transplantation. TCRdb ran MiXCR on the RT-PCR reads and lists one entry per CDR3 protein. Counted here are about 110,000 distinct CDR3 sequences, 35% to 45% occurring once; the ten biggest clones make up 25% to 35%. The specimen sequenced was blood, either unsorted or a sorted T cell fraction (not recorded which). The receptors here all came from a human donor who was either an allogeneic HSCT recipient or a stem cell or donor lymphocyte infusion donor (not recorded which). It is not recorded whose cells these are; they may come from a transplant donor. The CDR3 runs from the conserved cysteine through the conserved F or W. Each record gives: clone size, D gene, V gene, J gene, CDR3 DNA, CDR3 protein. The D gene is left open where the match is weak. Clone sizes are given selectively: once, few, many, or a class where the clone is expanded.

size: few
D: TRBD2
V: TRBV20-1
J: TRBJ2-1
DNA: TGCAGTGCTAGAGAAGGGAAGCCTGGCGGGAGCGCCTACAATGAGCAGTTCTTC
CDR3: CSAREGKPGGSAYNEQFF

size: .
D: .
V: TRBV20-1
J: TRBJ2-1
DNA: TGCAGTGCTTGGGACTACAATGAGCAGTTCTTC
CDR3: CSAWDYNEQFF

size: many
D: .
V: TRBV6-5
J: TRBJ2-5
DNA: TGTGCCAGCAGTTACAAAGAGACCCAGTACTTC
CDR3: CASSYKETQYF

size: few
D: TRBD1
V: TRBV6-5
J: TRBJ1-2
DNA: TGTGCCACCAGACAGGGAACCGCCCAGGGTGGCTACACCTTC
CDR3: CATRQGTAQGGYTF

size: few
D: TRBD1
V: TRBV29-1
J: TRBJ1-2
DNA: TGCAGCGTTCGGACAGGGAACTATGGCTACACCTTC
CDR3: CSVRTGNYGYTF

size: .
D: .
V: TRBV27
J: TRBJ2-7
DNA: TGTGCCAGCAGTTCTCTTAGATTTACGCCCTACGAGCAGTACTTC
CDR3: CASSSLRFTPYEQYF

size: .
D: TRBD2
V: TRBV25-1
J: TRBJ2-7
DNA: TGTGCCAGCAGTGAAGGAGGGACTAGCGGGAACGAGCAGTACTTC
CDR3: CASSEGGTSGNEQYF

size: few
D: TRBD1
V: TRBV6-6
J: TRBJ1-5
DNA: TGTGCCAGCAGCCCTGACAGGGTCAATCAGCCCCAGCATTTT
CDR3: CASSPDRVNQPQHF

size: many
D: .
V: TRBV12-3/TRBV12-4
J: TRBJ1-1
DNA: TGTGCCAGCAGTTTGGGGAACACTGAAGCTTTCTTT
CDR3: CASSLGNTEAFF

size: few
D: .
V: TRBV11-2
J: TRBJ1-3
DNA: TGTGCCAGCAGCTTAGGTGGAAACCCCATATATTTT
CDR3: CASSLGGNPIYF

size: once
D: TRBD2
V: TRBV5-1
J: TRBJ2-1
DNA: TGCGCCAGCAGCTCGGGGACTAGCGGGAGGGGTTTAAATGAGCAGTTCTTC
CDR3: CASSSGTSGRGLNEQFF

size: .
D: .
V: TRBV7-9
J: TRBJ2-7
DNA: TGTGCCAGCAGCTTAAGGGACACCTACGAGCAGTACTTC
CDR3: CASSLRDTYEQYF

size: .
D: .
V: TRBV21-1
J: TRBJ2-4
DNA: TGTGCCAGCAGCAAATCGGGGGACAGAAAAAACATTCAGTACTTC
CDR3: CASSKSGDRKNIQYF

size: .
D: .
V: TRBV4-3
J: TRBJ2-3
DNA: TGCGCCAGCAGCCAAGGGGGGACGCCTAGCACAGATACGCAGTATTTT
CDR3: CASSQGGTPSTDTQYF

size: .
D: .
V: TRBV5-1
J: TRBJ1-2
DNA: TGCGCCAGCAGCTGGAACAGCTATGGCTACACCTTC
CDR3: CASSWNSYGYTF

size: .
D: TRBD2
V: TRBV6-6
J: TRBJ2-1
DNA: TGTGCCAGCAGTAAAGGACTAGCGGAGATTTACAATGAGCAGTTCTTC
CDR3: CASSKGLAEIYNEQFF

size: .
D: .
V: TRBV7-2
J: TRBJ1-2
DNA: TGTGCCAGCAGCTTAGAGTTGTGGGACAACTATGGCTACACCTTC
CDR3: CASSLELWDNYGYTF